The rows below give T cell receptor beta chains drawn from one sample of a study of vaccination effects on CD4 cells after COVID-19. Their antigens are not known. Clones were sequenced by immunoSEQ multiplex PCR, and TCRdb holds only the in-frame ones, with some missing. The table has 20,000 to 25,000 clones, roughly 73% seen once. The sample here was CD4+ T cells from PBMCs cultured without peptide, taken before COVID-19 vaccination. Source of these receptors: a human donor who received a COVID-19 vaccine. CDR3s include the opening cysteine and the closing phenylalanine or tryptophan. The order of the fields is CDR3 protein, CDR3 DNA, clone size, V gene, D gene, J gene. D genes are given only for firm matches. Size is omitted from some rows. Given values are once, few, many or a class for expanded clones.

cdr3_aa: CASSSPLAGDRTDTQYF; cdr3_nt: TGTGCCAGCAGCTCCCCACTAGCGGGGGATAGGACAGATACGCAGTATTTT; clone_size: .; v_call: TRBV7-3; d_call: TRBD2; j_call: TRBJ2-3
cdr3_aa: CASSLSRGYGPLYNEQFF; cdr3_nt: TGTGCCAGCAGCTTATCGCGCGGGTATGGCCCTCTCTACAATGAGCAGTTCTTC; clone_size: .; v_call: TRBV11-3; d_call: .; j_call: TRBJ2-1
cdr3_aa: CAWRPGWNSPLHF; cdr3_nt: TGTGCCTGGAGGCCAGGGTGGAATTCACCCCTCCACTTT; clone_size: .; v_call: TRBV30; d_call: .; j_call: TRBJ1-6
cdr3_aa: CASSPDINEKLFF; cdr3_nt: TGTGCCAGCTCACCCGACATTAATGAAAAACTGTTTTTT; clone_size: few; v_call: TRBV18; d_call: .; j_call: TRBJ1-4
cdr3_aa: CASSFLRGRGTEAFF; cdr3_nt: TGTGCCAGCAGTTTCTTGCGGGGAAGGGGCACTGAAGCTTTCTTT; clone_size: once; v_call: TRBV27; d_call: .; j_call: TRBJ1-1
cdr3_aa: CASSSSRRAKNIQYF; cdr3_nt: TGTGCCAGCAGCTCCTCACGTCGAGCCAAAAACATTCAGTACTTC; clone_size: .; v_call: TRBV28; d_call: .; j_call: TRBJ2-4
cdr3_aa: CSASGPSSINEQYF; cdr3_nt: TGCAGTGCTAGTGGGCCTAGCTCAATCAACGAGCAGTACTTC; clone_size: once; v_call: TRBV20-1; d_call: .; j_call: TRBJ2-7
cdr3_aa: CASRGGPYTNTEAFF; cdr3_nt: TGTGCCAGCAGAGGAGGGCCCTACACGAACACTGAAGCTTTCTTT; clone_size: .; v_call: TRBV6-5; d_call: .; j_call: TRBJ1-1
cdr3_aa: CASSEGTAFYGYTF; cdr3_nt: TGTGCCAGCAGTGAAGGGACAGCTTTCTATGGCTACACCTTC; clone_size: .; v_call: TRBV6-1; d_call: .; j_call: TRBJ1-2
cdr3_aa: CATGMGLAGYNEQFF; cdr3_nt: TGTGCCACGGGAATGGGACTAGCGGGCTACAATGAGCAGTTCTTC; clone_size: .; v_call: TRBV24-1; d_call: TRBD2; j_call: TRBJ2-1
cdr3_aa: CASSLTSGGMETQYF; cdr3_nt: TGCGCCAGCAGCTTAACTAGCGGGGGGATGGAGACCCAGTACTTC; clone_size: .; v_call: TRBV5-1; d_call: TRBD2; j_call: TRBJ2-5
cdr3_aa: CASSARTAVRGYTF; cdr3_nt: TGTGCCAGCAGTGCCCGGACAGCCGTGAGGGGCTACACCTTC; clone_size: medium-sized; v_call: TRBV2; d_call: .; j_call: TRBJ1-2
cdr3_aa: CASSQDPQGGPTEAFF; cdr3_nt: TGCGCCAGCAGCCAAGACCCCCAGGGGGGGCCCACTGAAGCTTTCTTT; clone_size: .; v_call: TRBV4-3; d_call: TRBD1; j_call: TRBJ1-1
cdr3_aa: CASRDSDRGAKLFF; cdr3_nt: TGTGCCAGCAGGGATTCGGACAGGGGAGCAAAACTGTTTTTT; clone_size: .; v_call: TRBV28; d_call: TRBD1; j_call: TRBJ1-4
cdr3_aa: CASSQGYDRLNTEAFF; cdr3_nt: TGCGCCAGCAGCCAGGGTTACGACAGGCTGAACACTGAAGCTTTCTTT; clone_size: .; v_call: TRBV4-1; d_call: .; j_call: TRBJ1-1
cdr3_aa: CASRLGTGGVNEKLFF; cdr3_nt: TGTGCCAGCAGACTCGGGACAGGGGGCGTAAATGAAAAACTGTTTTTT; clone_size: .; v_call: TRBV2; d_call: TRBD1; j_call: TRBJ1-4
cdr3_aa: CSVSGAAREAFF; cdr3_nt: TGCAGCGTAAGTGGGGCCGCCCGTGAAGCTTTCTTT; clone_size: .; v_call: TRBV29-1; d_call: .; j_call: TRBJ1-1
cdr3_aa: CSVEGGREQYF; cdr3_nt: TGCAGCGTTGAAGGGGGAAGGGAGCAGTACTTC; clone_size: .; v_call: TRBV29-1; d_call: .; j_call: TRBJ2-7
cdr3_aa: CASTLTGSSEAFF; cdr3_nt: TGTGCCAGCACTTTGACAGGTAGTTCTGAAGCTTTCTTT; clone_size: .; v_call: TRBV2; d_call: .; j_call: TRBJ1-1
cdr3_aa: CASSWGTGNSYEQYF; cdr3_nt: TGTGCCAGCTCATGGGGGACGGGGAATTCCTACGAGCAGTACTTC; clone_size: .; v_call: TRBV18; d_call: .; j_call: TRBJ2-7
cdr3_aa: CASSFSSGSNQPQHF; cdr3_nt: TGTGCCAGCAGTTTCAGTTCGGGGAGCAATCAGCCCCAGCATTTT; clone_size: .; v_call: TRBV27; d_call: .; j_call: TRBJ1-5
cdr3_aa: CASSHNNYGYTF; cdr3_nt: TGTGCCAGCTCACACAATAACTATGGCTACACCTTC; clone_size: .; v_call: TRBV18; d_call: .; j_call: TRBJ1-2
cdr3_aa: CASSPSWDLQYF; cdr3_nt: TGTGCCAGCTCACCATCTTGGGACCTGCAGTACTTC; clone_size: few; v_call: TRBV18; d_call: .; j_call: TRBJ2-7
cdr3_aa: CASSLPGTDNEQFF; cdr3_nt: TGTGCCAGCAGTCTCCCGGGGACCGACAATGAGCAGTTCTTC; clone_size: once; v_call: TRBV25-1; d_call: .; j_call: TRBJ2-1